This is a list of T cell receptor beta chains from one sample in a study of cytomegalovirus exposure and HLA in healthy donors. Assay used: immunoSEQ multiplex PCR; TCRdb lists only in-frame clones, some missing. The sample records about 140,000 clones, roughly 78% being singletons. The sequencing input was PBMCs. These receptors came from a man aged 30 to 39 in good health. Each CDR3 is given with its conserved first and last residue. A D gene is named only where the DNA matches it firmly. Expanded clones get a size class; other rows say once, few or many, or leave the size out.

j_call clone_size d_call v_call cdr3_nt cdr3_aa
TRBJ2-2 - TRBD2 TRBV6-1 TGTGCCAGCGGCGGGACTAGCGGGAGTGGCGGGGAGCTGTTTTTT CASGGTSGSGGELFF
TRBJ2-1 - TRBD2 TRBV27 TGTGCCAGCAGCCCGGGCAGTTCCAGGGAGGGCCCTTACAATGAGCAGTTCTTC CASSPGSSREGPYNEQFF
TRBJ2-7 - - TRBV29-1 TGCAGCGTTTATTCCCCAGGAGGAGGCTACGAGCAGTACTTC CSVYSPGGGYEQYF
TRBJ2-5 once TRBD2 TRBV5-1 TGCGCCAGCAGCCTCCGACCTAGCGGGGAGACCCAGTACTTC CASSLRPSGETQYF
TRBJ2-5 - - TRBV6-6 TGTGCCTGCGGGATAGAGACCCAGTACTTC CACGIETQYF
TRBJ2-2 - - TRBV9 TGTGCCATCCTAATGCCACCTAGAAATTCCGGGGAGCTGTTTTTT CAILMPPRNSGELFF
TRBJ2-7 - - TRBV27 TGTGCCAGCAGTTTATCGGTGCAGCGGACCCACTACGAGCAGTACTTC CASSLSVQRTHYEQYF
TRBJ2-1 - TRBD2 TRBV7-2 TGTGCCAGCAGCTTTTCGCGAGCGGGGGATGAGCAGTTCTTC CASSFSRAGDEQFF
TRBJ2-7 - - TRBV5-1 TGCGCCAGCAGCCCCGCTACAGTTAACGAGCAGTACTTC CASSPATVNEQYF
TRBJ1-5 - TRBD1 TRBV7-8 TGTGCCAGCAGCTGGGGGACAGGATCTGGTCAGCCCCAGCATTTT CASSWGTGSGQPQHF
TRBJ1-1 - - TRBV7-9 TGTGCCAGCAGCTTGGAGGTAGCTTTCTTT CASSLEVAFF
TRBJ2-1 - - TRBV7-9 TGTGCCAGCAGCTTAGACCCAGCGACTACTGAGCAGTTCTTC CASSLDPATTEQFF
TRBJ2-1 - - TRBV6-6 TGTGCCAGCAGTTACGGAGGGAGTCGCAACCCTGAGCAGTTCTTC CASSYGGSRNPEQFF
TRBJ2-1 few TRBD2 TRBV4-1 TGCGCCAGCAGCCCCACAAGGTTGGCTAGCGGGAGGGGGGAGCAGTTCTTC CASSPTRLASGRGEQFF
TRBJ2-1 few TRBD2 TRBV13 TGTGCCAGCAGCTTATACAGCGGGAGTTCCAATGAGCAGTTCTTC CASSLYSGSSNEQFF
TRBJ2-7 - - TRBV11-2 TGTGCCAGCAGCTTACGGACTAAGTACGAGCAGTACTTC CASSLRTKYEQYF
TRBJ2-7 - - TRBV10-1 TGCGCCAGCAGTGCCAGCTCCTACGAGCAGTACTTC CASSASSYEQYF
TRBJ2-7 few TRBD1 TRBV7-2 TGTGCCAGCAGCTTAAGCCGGACAGGGGTGGCTTACGAGCAGTACTTC CASSLSRTGVAYEQYF
TRBJ1-2 once TRBD1 TRBV27 TGTGCCAGCACTCCGGGACAGGGTTTTAATGGCTACACCTTC CASTPGQGFNGYTF
TRBJ1-2 - - TRBV13 TGTGCCAGCAGCCCAGCAGGCATCCCCTATGGCTACACCTTC CASSPAGIPYGYTF
TRBJ2-5 - TRBD1 TRBV28 TGTGCCAGCATCTTCCGGGACAGGTCTTGGGAGACCCAGTACTTC CASIFRDRSWETQYF
TRBJ2-1 - TRBD2 TRBV19 TGTGCCAGTAGCACCACGGGGACTAGCGGGAGCGATGAGCAGTTCTTC CASSTTGTSGSDEQFF
TRBJ2-1 - TRBD1 TRBV7-3 TGTGCCAGCAGCTCCGGGACAGGGATCAGTGAGCAGTTCTTC CASSSGTGISEQFF
TRBJ2-7 once TRBD2 TRBV2 TGTGCCAGCAGGGGGACTAGCGGGGCCTACGAGCAGTACTTC CASRGTSGAYEQYF
TRBJ2-7 few TRBD2 TRBV27 TGTGCCAGCAGTCCCTTACTAGCGGGAGTAGCCGAGCAGTACTTC CASSPLLAGVAEQYF
TRBJ2-7 - TRBD2 TRBV9 TGTGCCAGCAGCGGGCCCGGGACTAGTTGGGCCGAGCAGTACTTC CASSGPGTSWAEQYF
TRBJ2-2 - - TRBV6-1 TGTGCCAGCAGTGGGCTTGTATTAGCGGACACCGGGGAGCTGTTTTTT CASSGLVLADTGELFF
TRBJ1-5 few - TRBV27 TGTGCCAGCAGTTTATCTTCGGGTCTGAGGGCCCCTCAGCCCCAGCATTTT CASSLSSGLRAPQPQHF
TRBJ2-1 - - TRBV6-5 TGTGCCAGCAGTTGCTCGGGCTATTACAATGAGCAGTTCTTC CASSCSGYYNEQFF
TRBJ2-7 - TRBD2 TRBV7-9 TGTGCCAGCAGCTTAGCGCGGGGGGTGGGCTCCTACGAGCAGTACTTC CASSLARGVGSYEQYF
TRBJ2-1 - TRBD1 TRBV18 TGTGCCAGCTCACCAGGGACAGGCGACAATGAGCAGTTCTTC CASSPGTGDNEQFF